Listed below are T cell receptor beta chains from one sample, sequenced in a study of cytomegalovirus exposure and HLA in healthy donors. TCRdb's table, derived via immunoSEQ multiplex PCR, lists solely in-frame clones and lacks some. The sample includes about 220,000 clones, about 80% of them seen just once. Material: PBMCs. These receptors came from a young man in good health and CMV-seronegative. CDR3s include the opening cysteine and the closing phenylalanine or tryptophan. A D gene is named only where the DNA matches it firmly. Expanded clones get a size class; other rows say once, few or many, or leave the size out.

TGTTCCAGCAGCTTAGGGCAGTCTAATGAAAAACTGTTTTTT	CSSSLGQSNEKLFF	-	TRBV7-9	TRBJ1-4	-
TGCGCCAGCAGCTTGAATCCCTCCTCCTACAATGAGCAGTTCTTC	CASSLNPSSYNEQFF	-	TRBV5-1	TRBJ2-1	-
TGTGCCAGCAGCCGAGGAGCCTCCTACGAGCAGTACTTC	CASSRGASYEQYF	-	TRBV5-4	TRBJ2-7	-
TGTGCCTGGACCTCGGGACAGGGGTACGAGCAGTACTTC	CAWTSGQGYEQYF	TRBD1	TRBV30	TRBJ2-7	-
TGCAGCGTTGTTGGGCAGATAAACACTGAAGCTTTCTTT	CSVVGQINTEAFF	-	TRBV29-1	TRBJ1-1	few
TGTGCCAGCAGCTTGGGCAGCGGGAGCTCCTACGAGCAGTACTTC	CASSLGSGSSYEQYF	TRBD2	TRBV5-4	TRBJ2-7	few
TGTGCCAGTAGTATGGAGGACCCTCCATACGAGCAGTACTTC	CASSMEDPPYEQYF	-	TRBV19	TRBJ2-7	-
TGTGCCAGTAGTATAGATTATCGAGACCCGGGACAGGGACGCTATGGCTACACCTTC	CASSIDYRDPGQGRYGYTF	TRBD1	TRBV19	TRBJ1-2	once
TGCGCCAGCAGCCCCCTCGGCCTAGCGAGTGAGCAGTTCTTC	CASSPLGLASEQFF	-	TRBV4-1	TRBJ2-1	-
TGTGCCAGCAAAAGGACAGGGGGCCGGTACGAGCAGTACTTC	CASKRTGGRYEQYF	TRBD1	TRBV27	TRBJ2-7	-
TGTGCCACCAGCATGCGAAGGGGAGAGACCCAGTACTTC	CATSMRRGETQYF	-	TRBV15	TRBJ2-5	-
TGTGCCAGCAGCAAGGAGGGGAACACTGAAGCTTTCTTT	CASSKEGNTEAFF	-	TRBV21-1	TRBJ1-1	-
TGTGCCAGCAGCCCAACTTCGGGACAGCATAACTATGGCTACACCTTC	CASSPTSGQHNYGYTF	TRBD1	TRBV5-4	TRBJ1-2	-
TGTGCCAGCAGTGGTGGGGGGTGGAACTATGGCTACACCTTC	CASSGGGWNYGYTF	-	TRBV2	TRBJ1-2	-
TGCGCCAGCAGCTTGGCCCCGTGGACTAGCCCAGATACGCAGTATTTT	CASSLAPWTSPDTQYF	TRBD2	TRBV5-1	TRBJ2-3	-
TGTGCCTGGAGTGTCGGGGTGACAAATCAGCCCCAGCATTTT	CAWSVGVTNQPQHF	-	TRBV30	TRBJ1-5	few
TGTGCCAGCAAACCTTCAGGGGCGGAGACCCAGTACTTC	CASKPSGAETQYF	-	TRBV6-5	TRBJ2-5	-
TGTGCCAGCAGTTTTCCCGGTTACGAGCAGTACTTC	CASSFPGYEQYF	-	TRBV28	TRBJ2-7	-
TGTGCCACCAGTTACTGGACAGGGGAATTGCAGCCCCAGCATTTT	CATSYWTGELQPQHF	TRBD1	TRBV15	TRBJ1-5	-
TGTGCCAGCACCGACTACGGGTATGGCTACACCTTC	CASTDYGYGYTF	-	TRBV6-6	TRBJ1-2	few
TGTGCCAGCAGTTTACTCCCCCTAGCGGGAGCTTACGAGCAGTACTTC	CASSLLPLAGAYEQYF	TRBD2	TRBV27	TRBJ2-7	-
TGCGCCAGTACAGGGGCCGCGAACACTGAAGCTTTCTTT	CASTGAANTEAFF	TRBD1	TRBV5-1	TRBJ1-1	-
TGTGCCAGCAGTATAAATCTGGGGCCAGGTCTTTATGAAAAACTGTTTTTT	CASSINLGPGLYEKLFF	-	TRBV28	TRBJ1-4	-
TGTGCCAGCAGCCCCGACAGGGGAGGGACTGAAGCTTTCTTT	CASSPDRGGTEAFF	TRBD1	TRBV7-9	TRBJ1-1	-
TGTGCCAGCAGCTTGGGGGCTAGCGGGACCGGGGAGCTGTTTTTT	CASSLGASGTGELFF	TRBD2	TRBV7-3	TRBJ2-2	-
TGTGCCAGCAGAGTACAGGGAACTGGTGAAAAACTGTTTTTT	CASRVQGTGEKLFF	-	TRBV27	TRBJ1-4	-
TGTGCCAGCAGCGTAGATCCGGGAGTGGACTACAATGAGCAGTTCTTC	CASSVDPGVDYNEQFF	-	TRBV9	TRBJ2-1	-
TGCGCCAGCAGCCAACAGGTTACCTCCTACGAGCAGTACTTC	CASSQQVTSYEQYF	-	TRBV4-1	TRBJ2-7	-
TGCGCCAGCAGCCAAGCAAACAGGGGAAGCGAGCAGTACTTC	CASSQANRGSEQYF	TRBD1	TRBV4-1	TRBJ2-7	few
TGTGCCAGCAGCTTCAGCGGGAGCTACAATGAGCAGTTCTTC	CASSFSGSYNEQFF	TRBD2	TRBV6-6	TRBJ2-1	-
TGCGCCAGCAGTCAGGGACAGGGGGGGGTCAGTGGGAACACCGGGGAGCTGTTTTTT	CASSQGQGGVSGNTGELFF	TRBD1	TRBV23-1	TRBJ2-2	-
TGCGCCAGCAGCCCCCGACAGGCTTCCTACGAGCAGTACTTC	CASSPRQASYEQYF	-	TRBV5-1	TRBJ2-7	-
TGTGCCAGCAGCCATTGGACAGGGGGAACGAACACTGAAGCTTTCTTT	CASSHWTGGTNTEAFF	TRBD1	TRBV14	TRBJ1-1	-
TGTGCCAGTAGGAGGGCGGTGAACACTGAAGCTTTCTTT	CASRRAVNTEAFF	-	TRBV19	TRBJ1-1	-
TGTGCCAGCAGCTTGGCAGGCCCCTACGAGCAGTACTTC	CASSLAGPYEQYF	-	TRBV5-5	TRBJ2-7	-
TGTGCCAGCAGCCCCATACAGGGGGCCAGGGACACTGAAGCTTTCTTT	CASSPIQGARDTEAFF	TRBD1	TRBV28	TRBJ1-1	-
TGTGCCAGCAGAGGGACAGGGGGCGCCTATGGCTACACCTTC	CASRGTGGAYGYTF	TRBD1	TRBV6-5	TRBJ1-2	-
TGTGCCAGCAGTTATTCCACGGGACAGGGGGATTATGGCTACACCTTC	CASSYSTGQGDYGYTF	TRBD1	TRBV6-5	TRBJ1-2	-
TGCAGCGTTGACCCGGAGGGGACGCACTCAGATACGCAGTATTTT	CSVDPEGTHSDTQYF	-	TRBV29-1	TRBJ2-3	few
TGTGCCAGCAGCTTGCCCAGACAGGGGAGCTATGAGCAGTACTTC	CASSLPRQGSYEQYF	TRBD1	TRBV5-4	TRBJ2-7	-